Below are 7 T cell receptor beta chains sequenced from a single sample in a study of pediatric ulcerative colitis. One to two pinch biopsies were taken from the rectum during colonoscopy. Method: immunoSEQ multiplex PCR; TCRdb's copy keeps in-frame clones and lacks some. The sample holds more than 10,000 clones, 70% to 80% seen once. Material: gut tissue. Receptor source: a boy aged 5-17 years who was a control in a study of pediatric ulcerative colitis.

This chain joins TRBV10-3 and TRBJ2-3; D unresolved. Germline-derived CDR1 and CDR2 are ENHRY and SYGVKD. The ends were cut back, 6 bases at V and 0 bases at J, with 7 bases in the middle. This CDR3 is built from 13 residues. The CDR3 nucleotides read TGTGCCATCAGATCGACCAGCACAGATACGCAGTATTTT. The encoded protein is CAIRSTSTDTQYF.

By proportion, this clone is medium-sized. As DNA, the CDR3 is TGCGCCAGCAGCCAGTTACTAGACGGGGCGCGCAATGAGCAGTTCTTC. This gives the protein CASSQLLDGARNEQFF. V and J are TRBV5-1 and TRBJ2-1; D may match TRBD1 or TRBD2 (5 bases each). With 4 bases removed from V and 6 bases from J, the gap between germline ends came to 20 bases. This CDR3 has 16 amino acids. Germline V lookup: CDR1 SGHRS, CDR2 YFSETQ.

The V and J genes are TRBV7-2 and TRBJ1-5; tentative D call: TRBD1 (5 bases). The CDR3 spans 18 residues. The germline V and J ends were trimmed by 7 bases and 0 bases, with 22 bases remaining between them. CDR1 and CDR2 from the germline V gene are SGHTA and FQGNSA. The CDR3: CASTPRSGRGVSNQPQHF. CDR3 in DNA: TGTGCCAGCACTCCACGGTCGGGGCGTGGAGTTAGCAATCAGCCCCAGCATTTT.

The rearrangement links TRBV21-1 to TRBJ2-7; the table's D call TRBD1 went unverified against the DNA. TRBV21-1 is annotated as a pseudogene. The CDR3 totals 14 residues. The CDR3 DNA reads as TGTGCCAGCAGCCGTCGGACAGGGGGCTACGAGCAGTACGTC. Amino acids: CASSRRTGGYEQYV.

The chain uses TRBV15 and TRBJ1-5; D gene ambiguous. The CDR3 runs to 14 residues. Looked up from germline, CDR1 is LNHNV and CDR2 is YYDKDF (reference sequence). Trimming cost V 0 bases and J 0 bases, with 3 bases left between them. CDR3 sequence: CATSREISNQPQHF. As DNA, the CDR3 is TGTGCCACCAGCAGAGAGATTAGCAATCAGCCCCAGCATTTT.

V is TRBV5-3 and J is TRBJ2-7; possibly TRBD2 for D (5 bases). TRBV5-3 is placed among ORFs of uncertain function. The V and J ends lost 4 bases and 0 bases respectively, with 11 bases between them. This CDR3 spans 14 amino acids. The CDR3 sequence is CARSPTAVSYEQYF. The DNA of the CDR3 is TGTGCCAGAAGCCCTACAGCGGTCTCCTACGAGCAGTACTTC.

The V gene is TRBV10-2, the J gene TRBJ2-5, with 7 bases lining up with TRBD2. The germline V gene encodes CDR1 WSHSY and CDR2 SAAADI. Trimming cost V 7 bases and J 4 bases; bases outside gene matches: 0. This CDR3 region has 11 residues. The CDR3 protein is CASTSGETQYF. The CDR3 DNA sequence: TGCGCCAGCACTAGCGGAGAGACCCAGTACTTC.